This T cell receptor beta chain was captured by sequencing in a study of neurological immune-mediated disorders. Overall study findings and caveats: The study found no CDR3 amino acid sequences shared by expanded clones across subjects, suggesting private repertoires in all groups.

For this clonotype: Antigen specificity is unknown.

This CDR3 comprises 19 residues. The germline V gene has CDR1 GTSNPN and CDR2 SVGIG (reference sequence). V was trimmed by 1 base and J by 1 base, leaving 20 bases between them. Specified time point: technical triplicate 2. From 2 million PBMCs stored at -80 C, the unsorted libraries were generated. With 10-nucleotide random UMIs included, cDNA was synthesized by 5'RACE. TCRdb re-analysed the 5' RACE reads in MiXCR, keeping a single row per CDR3 protein. This sample carries around 56,000 distinct CDR3 sequences, approximately 25% of them seen once, and the ten largest clones take 4.6%. Sequencing was done on a sample of PBMCs. The receptor's source is a man aged 60 to 69 with HTLV-1-associated myelopathy (HAM/TSP). The chain recombines TRBV30 with TRBJ2-6; possibly TRBD2 for D (6 bases). The CDR3 sequence is CAWSGGIGGAGSGANVLTF. The CDR3, as DNA: TGTGCCTGGAGTGGGGGGATTGGCGGCGCGGGGTCTGGGGCCAACGTCCTGACTTTC.